This is a list of T cell receptor beta chains from one sample in a study of blood T cell repertoires in COVID-19. Repertoires were generated with immunoSEQ multiplex PCR, while TCRdb's copy carries only in-frame clones and drops some. The table has fewer than 250,000 clones, over 80% seen once; the top ten hold around 6.4%. Input material: peripheral blood. These receptors all stem from a woman aged 55-70 years with active or convalescent COVID-19. The CDR3 runs from the conserved cysteine through the conserved F or W. A D gene is named only where the DNA matches it firmly. Expanded clones get a size class; other rows say once, few or many, or leave the size out.

.,TRBJ2-5,.,TRBV6-5,CASSQDYGQETQYF,TGTGCCAGCAGCCAGGACTACGGACAAGAGACCCAGTACTTC
.,TRBJ2-1,TRBD2,TRBV19,CASSAASGSSYNEQFF,TGTGCCAGTAGTGCCGCTAGCGGGAGCTCCTACAATGAGCAGTTCTTC
.,TRBJ2-1,TRBD2,TRBV11-3,CASSLYREGPRDNEQFF,TGTGCCAGCAGCTTATATCGGGAGGGCCCGAGAGACAATGAGCAGTTCTTC
few,TRBJ2-7,.,TRBV4-2,CASSPGGTYEQYF,TGTGCCAGCAGCCCAGGAGGGACCTACGAGCAGTACTTC
.,TRBJ1-4,TRBD1,TRBV28,CASSNPTGGVEKLFF,TGTGCCAGCAGTAACCCGACAGGGGGCGTTGAAAAACTGTTTTTT
few,TRBJ1-3,TRBD1,TRBV10-3,CAIWDRSGNTIYF,TGTGCCATTTGGGACAGATCTGGAAACACCATATATTTT
few,TRBJ1-4,TRBD1,TRBV5-6,CASSFSTDRVLEKLFF,TGTGCCAGCAGCTTCTCAACGGACAGGGTTCTTGAAAAACTGTTTTTT
.,TRBJ1-5,.,TRBV27,CASSPPSRGAPQHF,TGTGCCAGCAGTCCCCCCTCCCGCGGGGCCCCCCAGCATTTT
.,TRBJ2-5,.,TRBV12-3/TRBV12-4,CASSRRHRETQYF,TGTGCCAGCAGTCGGCGGCATCGAGAGACCCAGTACTTC
.,TRBJ2-1,TRBD2,TRBV3-1/TRBV3-2,CASSQPLAGYDNEQFF,TGTGCCAGCAGCCAACCCCTAGCGGGGTATGACAATGAGCAGTTCTTC
.,TRBJ1-6,TRBD1,TRBV27,CASRPGGAANSPLHF,TGTGCCAGCAGGCCAGGGGGCGCTGCTAATTCACCCCTCCACTTT
.,TRBJ1-1,TRBD1,TRBV7-3,CASSPRTGEGTEAFF,TGTGCCAGCAGCCCCCGGACAGGGGAAGGCACTGAAGCTTTCTTT
.,TRBJ1-6,.,TRBV7-8,CASCPGYNSPLHF,TGTGCCAGCTGCCCGGGTTATAATTCACCCCTCCACTTT
.,TRBJ1-2,.,TRBV19,CASNPQGGLNYGYTF,TGTGCCAGTAATCCGCAGGGAGGATTAAACTATGGCTACACCTTC
.,TRBJ2-3,.,TRBV27,CASSFEDTDTQYF,TGTGCCAGCAGTTTCGAGGACACAGATACGCAGTATTTT
.,TRBJ2-1,TRBD2,TRBV20-1,CSASFIGGGANEQFF,TGCAGTGCTAGTTTTATTGGCGGGGGGGCCAATGAGCAGTTCTTC
.,TRBJ1-1,TRBD1,TRBV7-8,CASSLRDRGGTEAFF,TGTGCCAGCAGCCTACGGGACAGGGGAGGGACTGAAGCTTTCTTT
.,TRBJ2-5,TRBD1,TRBV29-1,CSVAQGSRETQYF,TGCAGCGTCGCACAGGGGTCCCGGGAGACCCAGTACTTC
.,TRBJ2-1,TRBD2,TRBV7-6,CASSPRREGYNEQFF,TGTGCCAGCAGCCCCAGGAGGGAGGGGTACAATGAGCAGTTCTTC
.,TRBJ2-7,TRBD1,TRBV7-2,CASSPDRGHTYEQYF,TGTGCCAGCAGCCCCGACAGGGGGCACACCTACGAGCAGTACTTC
.,TRBJ1-1,.,TRBV5-6,CASSLVRASEAFF,TGTGCCAGCAGCTTGGTCAGGGCGAGTGAAGCTTTCTTT
.,TRBJ1-2,.,TRBV10-3,CAITEQGGNYGYTF,TGTGCCATCACGGAACAGGGTGGGAACTATGGCTACACCTTC
once,TRBJ1-2,TRBD1,TRBV29-1,CSVLRGNTDIYGYTF,TGCAGCGTCCTCAGGGGGAACACAGATATCTATGGCTACACCTTC
.,TRBJ1-3,.,TRBV3-1/TRBV3-2,CASSQDMIAGNTIYF,TGTGCCAGCAGCCAAGATATGATCGCGGGAAACACCATATATTTT